In this sample, the clone carrying this T cell receptor beta chain turned up a few times. The data originate from a study of blood T cell repertoires in COVID-19. Looking at the study overall: The origin of the acute and convalescent COVID-19 samples was the United States, Italy and Spain. T cells, B-cell-depleted T cells, or PBMCs supplied cDNA or gDNA.

How the authors handled the data: It was from reference gene primer amplification that nucleated cell counts were estimated. Data came from immunoSEQ multiplex PCR; TCRdb stores just in-frame clones and leaves some out. D and trimming come from the DNA, and the V and J calls and clone size come from that table. Of around 260,000 clones listed, roughly 89% are singletons. Sequencing input: peripheral blood. The source is a woman in her 30s with active or convalescent COVID-19.

CDR3 protein: CSASGLGQGDSNQPQHF. In nucleotides, the CDR3 is TGCAGTGCTAGTGGCCTCGGGCAGGGCGATAGCAATCAGCCCCAGCATTTT. V is TRBV20-1 and J is TRBJ1-5, with D possibly TRBD1 on 5 matching bases. V shed 3 bases and J shed 0 bases, with 18 bases lying between them. Germline V gives CDR1 DFQATT, CDR2 SNEGSKA (reference sequence). The CDR3 has 17 residues.